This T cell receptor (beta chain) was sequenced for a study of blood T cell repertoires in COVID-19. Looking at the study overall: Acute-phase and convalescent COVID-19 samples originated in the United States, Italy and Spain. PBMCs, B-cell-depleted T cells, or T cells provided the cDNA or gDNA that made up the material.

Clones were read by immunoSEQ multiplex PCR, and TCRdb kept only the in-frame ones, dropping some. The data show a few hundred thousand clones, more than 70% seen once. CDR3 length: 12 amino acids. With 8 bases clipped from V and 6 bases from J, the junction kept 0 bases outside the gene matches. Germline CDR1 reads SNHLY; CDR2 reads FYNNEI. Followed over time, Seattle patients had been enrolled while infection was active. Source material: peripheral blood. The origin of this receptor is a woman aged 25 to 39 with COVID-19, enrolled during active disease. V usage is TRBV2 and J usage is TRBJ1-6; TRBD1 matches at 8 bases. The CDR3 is CASGQGNSPLHF. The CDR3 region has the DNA TGTGCCAGCGGACAGGGTAATTCACCCCTCCACTTT.